The clone carrying this T cell receptor (beta chain) was observed a handful of times. The antigen is not known. This likely traces to a read error, being one base from a far larger clone. The library was built from about 400 ng RNA with molecular barcoded adaptors for alpha/delta and beta/gamma chains. TCRdb recomputed calls from the reads with MiXCR, one row per CDR3 protein. The table lists about 45,000 distinct CDR3 sequences, about 20% of them singletons. This entry belongs to a study of read filtering for tumor transcriptome and immune sequencing. General observations from the study: IR-seq captured clonotypes deeper and more reliably than RNA-seq. The CD138-negative fraction was mixed bone marrow immune cells, not pure T cells. Correlation between methods rose after single-read clonotypes were removed.

CDR1 SGHTA and CDR2 FQGNSA come from the germline V gene. The V end lost 5 bases, the J end lost 7 bases, and 18 bases lay between the germline ends. CDR3 size: 14 residues. Sampling of bone marrow took place during active disease in every patient. Sequenced material: a population of CD138-negative cells sorted from bone marrow. The TCR originated in a donor aged 40 or older with multiple myeloma. The rearrangement links TRBV7-2 to TRBJ2-7, with D uncertain. The CDR3 DNA follows: TGTGCCAGCAGCCTTTTGACCCGGTACAATGAGCAGTACTTC. It codes for CASSLLTRYNEQYF.